These 27 T cell receptor beta chains originate from one sample sequenced in a study of cytomegalovirus exposure and HLA in healthy donors. PCR employed 60 Vbeta and 13 Jbeta primers. The protocol was immunoSEQ multiplex PCR, while the TCRdb copy is restricted to in-frame clones and leaves out a portion. The data hold 200,000 to 250,000 clones, with more than 75% observed a single time. Sequencing was performed on PBMCs. These TCRs come from a human donor in good health.

A few counts support this clone. The chain uses TRBV4-1 and TRBJ2-7, with TRBD1 matching 8 bases. The germline V gene has CDR1 MGHRA and CDR2 YSYEKL. V was clipped by 4 bases and J by 4 bases; unmatched bases: 12. The length of the CDR3 is 16 residues. CDR3 coding DNA: TGCGCCAGCAGCCCCTCGGGGACAGGCAGTGGGTACGAGCAGTACTTC. It specifies CASSPSGTGSGYEQYF.

The chain combines TRBV5-6 with TRBJ2-5; D is possibly TRBD2 (6 bases). Germline-derived CDR1 and CDR2 are SGHDT and YYEEEE. The germline V and J ends were trimmed by 3 bases and 5 bases, with 11 bases remaining between them. This CDR3 contains 13 residues. The chain's CDR3 is CASSYGSRETQYF. The CDR3 nucleotides read TGTGCCAGCAGCTACGGGAGTCGCGAGACCCAGTACTTC.

V and J are TRBV10-1 and TRBJ2-5; TRBD2 matches at 11 bases. The CDR3 covers 12 residues. Germline V gene sequence: CDR1 WNHNN, CDR2 SYGVQD (reference sequence). The trim removed 10 bases at V and 4 bases at J, leaving 2 bases unmatched. As DNA, the CDR3 is TGCGCCATCGGGACTAGCGGAGAGACCCAGTACTTC. Translated: CAIGTSGETQYF.

This chain uses TRBV5-1 with TRBJ2-1, with unresolved D. With 6 bases removed from V and 10 bases from J, the gap between germline ends came to 20 bases. This CDR3 contains 14 residues. Germline CDR1 SGHRS, CDR2 YFSETQ. CDR3 protein: CASTETAGPIEQFF. CDR3 bases: TGCGCCAGCACCGAGACGGCAGGCCCGATCGAGCAGTTCTTC. The complete variable domain, with remaining parts taken from reference TRBV5-1 and TRBJ2-1, reads KAGVTQTPRYLIKTRGQQVTLSCSPISGHRSVSWYQQTPGQGLQFLFEYFSETQRNKGNFPGRFSGRQFSNSRSEMNVSTLELGDSALYLCASTETAGPIEQFFGPGTRLTVL.

This chain joins TRBV6-5 and TRBJ1-1, with TRBD1 identical over 7 bases. Looked up from germline, CDR1 is MNHEY and CDR2 is SVGAGI. V lost 7 bases, J lost 11 bases, and 13 bases stayed unmatched. The CDR3 runs to 13 residues. DNA of the CDR3: TGTGCCAGCACCGCCGACAGGGCGCGAGGGGCTTTCTTT. Amino acid sequence: CASTADRARGAFF.

The chain employs TRBV25-1 and TRBJ2-3; tentative D call: TRBD2 (6 bases). The CDR3 sequence is 17 residues long. V was cut by 3 bases and J by 0 bases, with 16 bases left in between. The V gene's germline CDR1 is MGHDK and CDR2 SYGVNS. CDR3 bases: TGTGCCAGCAGTGAGCCACTGTCCGGGACTAGCACAGATACGCAGTATTTT. Its translation: CASSEPLSGTSTDTQYF.

The rearrangement links TRBV28 to TRBJ2-7, with D possibly TRBD1 on 6 matching bases. The CDR3 extends over 16 amino acids. V was trimmed by 7 bases and J by 0 bases, leaving 19 bases between them. Germline V CDR1 and CDR2: MDHEN, SYDVKM. CDR3: CASKLGGHGSSYEQYF. CDR3 coding DNA: TGTGCCAGCAAACTTGGGGGCCATGGGAGCTCCTACGAGCAGTACTTC.

This clone was counted a few times. The chain couples TRBV6-9 to TRBJ2-7; 13 nucleotides align to TRBD2. V gave up 6 bases and J gave up 4 bases; unmatched junction bases: 9. Per germline, CDR1 MNHGY and CDR2 SVAAGI. The CDR3 loop spans 16 amino acids. CDR3 bases: TGTGCCAGCAGCTGCGGGACTAGCGGGGTCCCTTACGAGCAGTACTTC. It is translated as CASSCGTSGVPYEQYF.

V and J are TRBV25-1 and TRBJ1-1; 11 nucleotides align to TRBD1. Germline V gene lookup returns CDR1 MGHDK and CDR2 SYGVNS. The trim removed 4 bases at V and 4 bases at J, leaving 2 bases unmatched. This CDR3 spans 14 amino acids. CDR3 DNA: TGTGCCAGCAGTGCCGGGACAGGGGGCACTGAAGCTTTCTTT. Translated: CASSAGTGGTEAFF.

The V and J genes are TRBV19 and TRBJ2-1, with no clear D. The germline V gene encodes CDR1 LNHDA and CDR2 SQIVND (reference sequence). The ends were cut back, 1 base at V and 10 bases at J, with 5 bases in the middle. This CDR3 spans 11 amino acids. The DNA of the CDR3 is TGTGCCAGTAGTATAGTTCGGGAGCAGTTCTTC. This codes for CASSIVREQFF.

The chain combines TRBV27 with TRBJ2-7; D is possibly TRBD1 (7 bases). The CDR3 sequence is 15 residues long. V was pared by 5 bases and J by 1 base, with 15 bases between. Per the germline V gene, CDR1 is MNHEY and CDR2 is SMNVEV (reference sequence). CDR3 nucleotide sequence: TGTGCCAGCAGTACCCGACAGGGAGGTTCCTACGAGCAGTACTTC. Translating gives CASSTRQGGSYEQYF.

The chain employs TRBV10-1 and TRBJ2-1, with 13 bases matching TRBD2. CDR1 is WNHNN, CDR2 SYGVQD, per germline (reference sequence). This CDR3 region has 17 residues. V gave up 9 bases and J gave up 1 base; unmatched junction bases: 9. The chain's CDR3 is CASCALAGGLSYNEQFF. The CDR3 DNA follows: TGCGCCAGTTGTGCACTAGCGGGAGGGTTGTCCTACAATGAGCAGTTCTTC.

The CDR3 region has the DNA TGTGCCAGCAGTAGCCTCTTAGCGGGATACTCTAGTGAGCAGTTCTTC. Amino acids: CASSSLLAGYSSEQFF. The chain joins TRBV27 to TRBJ2-1; 8 nucleotides agree with TRBD2. In germline, CDR1 is MNHEY, CDR2 SMNVEV (reference sequence). The CDR3 spans 16 residues. V shed 5 bases, J shed 9 bases, and the junction held 15 bases outside the gene matches.

V and J are TRBV7-3 and TRBJ2-6; D ambiguous. The CDR3 totals 15 residues. V was trimmed by 3 bases and J by 0 bases, leaving 6 bases between them. From germline, CDR1 is SGHTA and CDR2 FQGTGA. CDR3 residues: CASSLQNSGANVLTF. Written as DNA, the CDR3 is TGTGCCAGCAGCTTGCAGAACTCTGGGGCCAACGTCCTGACTTTC.

This clone was recorded once. The V and J genes are TRBV7-9 and TRBJ2-2; D is unclear. The CDR3 runs 17 residues. With 5 bases removed from V and 1 base from J, the gap between germline ends came to 17 bases. Germline V gives CDR1 SEHNR, CDR2 FQNEAQ (reference sequence). The CDR3 DNA reads as TGTGCCAGCAGCCCGGGTCAGATCCTGATGAACACCGGGGAGCTGTTTTTT. Protein product: CASSPGQILMNTGELFF.

In this sample, this clone turned up once. The same CDR3 can be traced to other DNA sequences in this sample. The genes are TRBV9 and TRBJ2-1; 13 nucleotides align to TRBD2. The CDR3 loop spans 16 amino acids. V lost 0 bases to trimming and J lost 6 bases; unmatched junction nucleotides: 3. Germline V gene lookup returns CDR1 SGDLS and CDR2 YYNGEE. CDR3 nucleotide sequence: TGTGCCAGCAGCGTAGGTAGACTAGCGGGAGGCAATGAGCAGTTCTTC. The encoded protein is CASSVGRLAGGNEQFF.

V and J are TRBV6-6 and TRBJ1-2; D possibly corresponds to TRBD1 (6 bases). The CDR3 is 15 amino acids. V was cut by 0 bases and J by 4 bases, with 12 bases left in between. Per germline, CDR1 MNHNY and CDR2 SVGAGI (reference sequence). CDR3 loop: CASSYSSKGGYGYTF. The CDR3 coding sequence is TGTGCCAGCAGTTACTCGTCGAAAGGGGGCTATGGCTACACCTTC.

This clone was picked up a small number of times. The gene calls are TRBV6-5 and TRBJ2-7; 11 positions match TRBD2. Per germline, CDR1 MNHEY and CDR2 SVGAGI. V shed 6 bases, J shed 1 base, and the junction held 5 bases outside the gene matches. This CDR3 comprises 15 residues. The CDR3 DNA is TGTGCCAGCAGCATCACTAGCGGGGGTTCCTACGAGCAGTACTTC. Translated: CASSITSGGSYEQYF.

About this clone itself: Germline and junction disagree at one end, which may indicate a read error. The chain is built from TRBV7-9 and TRBJ2-7, with TRBD1 matching 7 bases. Germline loops: CDR1 SEHNR, CDR2 FQNEAQ (reference sequence). This CDR3 region has 13 residues. CDR3 amino acids: CSSSYDRAFEQYF. As DNA, the CDR3 is TGTTCCAGCAGCTACGACAGGGCGTTCGAGCAGTACTTC.

This rearrangement joins TRBV5-1 to TRBJ1-1; perhaps TRBD1 as D (5 bases). The CDR3 extends over 14 amino acids. The V and J ends lost 1 base and 5 bases respectively, with 12 bases between them. Per the germline V gene, CDR1 is SGHRS and CDR2 is YFSETQ. CDR3 sequence reads: CASSLRSGETEAFF. CDR3 nucleotides: TGCGCCAGCAGCTTGAGATCGGGGGAAACTGAAGCTTTCTTT.

V usage is TRBV21-1 and J usage is TRBJ2-5; the table's D call, TRBD1, was not checked against the DNA. TRBV21-1 is given as a pseudogene. The CDR3 extends over 17 amino acids. CDR3 bases: TGTGCCAGCAGCAAAGCTCCTGACAGGGGAGCTTGCGAGACCCAGTACTTC. Amino acids: CASSKAPDRGACETQYF.

The chain recombines TRBV9 with TRBJ2-5, with D perhaps matching TRBD2 (6 bases). This CDR3 has 15 amino acids. From germline, CDR1 is SGDLS and CDR2 YYNGEE. V lost 0 bases to trimming and J lost 5 bases, with 14 bases between them. The CDR3 DNA sequence: TGTGCCAGCAGCGTAGCAACTAGCTCAGGGGAGACCCAGTACTTC. Protein product: CASSVATSSGETQYF.

The genes are TRBV2 and TRBJ2-7; 12 bases align to TRBD2. The CDR3 covers 17 residues. Germline values: CDR1 SNHLY, CDR2 FYNNEI. Germline trimming cut 6 bases from V and 3 bases from J; bases unmatched to any gene: 12. CDR3 sequence (DNA): TGTGCCAGCAGGTGGACTAGCGGGATACTTACTAACTACGAGCAGTACTTC. Translated: CASRWTSGILTNYEQYF.

The chain couples TRBV12-5 to TRBJ2-3; D is possibly TRBD2 (6 bases). V lost 1 base and J 4 bases, leaving 12 bases between the germline ends. Germline CDR1 is LGHNT and CDR2 is FRNRAP. This CDR3 has 15 residues. The CDR3 spells CASGLDRSGADTQYF. DNA of the CDR3: TGTGCTAGTGGTTTGGACAGGTCGGGGGCAGATACGCAGTATTTT.

The chain uses TRBV7-9 and TRBJ2-1, with 7 bases identical to TRBD2. V lost 1 base and J lost 7; bases outside the gene matches: 7. From germline, CDR1 is SEHNR and CDR2 FQNEAQ (reference sequence). CDR3 length: 15 residues. Here the CDR3 reads CASSLDGGRNNEQFF. In DNA, the CDR3 is TGTGCCAGCAGCTTAGATGGCGGGAGAAATAATGAGCAGTTCTTC.

The CDR3 loop reads CASSILAALGSYNEQFF. The CDR3, as DNA: TGTGCCAGTAGTATACTAGCGGCCCTGGGGTCTTACAATGAGCAGTTCTTC. V and J are TRBV19 and TRBJ2-1; 7 bases are shared with TRBD2. The V and J ends lost 2 bases and 4 bases, in that order; junction bases with no gene match: 11. This CDR3 spans 17 amino acids. CDR1 is LNHDA, CDR2 SQIVND, per germline (reference sequence).

This chain connects TRBV19 to TRBJ2-1; D is possibly TRBD2 (6 bases). From germline, CDR1 is LNHDA and CDR2 SQIVND (reference sequence). The length of the CDR3 is 13 residues. V was pared by 3 bases and J by 9 bases, with 12 bases between. The CDR3 region is CASSMAGPIEQFF. CDR3 coding DNA: TGTGCCAGTAGTATGGCGGGGCCGATTGAGCAGTTCTTC.